The entry below describes one T cell receptor (beta chain). This entry belongs to a study of shared T cell receptors in the human thymus. TCRdb's copy holds only in-frame clones and misses some; the assay was immunoSEQ multiplex PCR. The table shows about 540,000 clones, with 75% to 85% occurring only once. The sample also formed part of further work on human thymus T cells. As that report states: Congenital heart defects were the reason for the corrective surgery that the donors, healthy Finnish infants, were having. During corrective heart surgery, resections were taken, and the thymus tissue came from them.

This TCR derives from a boy under three years old with a congenital heart defect. Sequencing was performed on thymocytes.

CDR3 coding DNA: TGTGCCACCAGCACGACAGGAATGAACACTGAAGCTTTCTTT. Protein product: CATSTTGMNTEAFF. V and J are TRBV15 and TRBJ1-1; D perhaps matches TRBD1 (6 bases). The length of the CDR3 is 14 residues. CDR1 LNHNV and CDR2 YYDKDF come from the germline V gene (reference sequence). V gave up 4 bases and J gave up 0 bases, with 9 bases separating them.